This TCR beta chain derives from a study of early T cells in non-severe SARS-CoV-2 infection. The CDR3 runs to 16 residues. In germline, CDR1 is SGHNT, CDR2 YYREEE (reference sequence). V dropped 0 bases and J dropped 7; count of bases not matched to a gene: 8. TCRdb reprocessed the 5' RACE reads with MiXCR, giving one entry per CDR3 protein. This table has almost 85,000 distinct CDR3 sequences, over 10% appearing once. The clonotype comes from an adult who was a healthcare worker with PCR-confirmed SARS-CoV-2 infection or an uninfected control (not recorded which). The chain uses TRBV5-4 and TRBJ2-1, with TRBD2 identical over 9 bases. Specimen: whole blood. CDR3 DNA sequence: TGTGCCAGCAGCTTGGCCCCTAGCGGGGAGGGGAATGAGCAGTTCTTC. Translating gives CASSLAPSGEGNEQFF.